This is a list of T cell receptor beta chains from one sample in a study of graft-versus-host responses after intestinal transplantation. The method was immunoSEQ multiplex PCR; TCRdb's version includes in-frame clones alone and lacks a portion of them. Among 15,000 to 20,000 clones listed, about two fifths were seen once. The sequencing here drew on alloreactive CD8+ T cells from a mixed lymphocyte reaction culture, taken before intestinal transplant. These receptors were obtained from a human patient who received an intestinal transplant. Each CDR3 is given with its conserved first and last residue. A D gene is named only where the DNA matches it firmly. Some rows have no size entry. The others give once, few or many, or a class for an expanded clone.

v_call: TRBV27
d_call: TRBD2
clone_size: few
j_call: TRBJ2-7
cdr3_nt: TGTGCCAGCCTAGGGCGGGAGTTCCCCTACGAGCAGTACTTC
cdr3_aa: CASLGREFPYEQYF

v_call: TRBV4-1
d_call: -
clone_size: -
j_call: TRBJ1-5
cdr3_nt: TGCGCCAGCAGCCAAGAGCGAATAGGCAACAATAGCAATCAGCCCCAGCATTTT
cdr3_aa: CASSQERIGNNSNQPQHF

v_call: TRBV18
d_call: -
clone_size: few
j_call: TRBJ2-7
cdr3_nt: TGTGCCAGCTCACCTCTACCAGGAAAAACCCCCTACGAGCAGTACTTC
cdr3_aa: CASSPLPGKTPYEQYF

v_call: TRBV7-3
d_call: -
clone_size: -
j_call: TRBJ1-4
cdr3_nt: TGTGCCAGCAGCGAGGACAGTGATGAAAAACTGTTTTTT
cdr3_aa: CASSEDSDEKLFF

v_call: TRBV7-9
d_call: -
clone_size: -
j_call: TRBJ2-7
cdr3_nt: TGTGCCAGCAGCTTGTGGACCGGTTCCTACGAGCAGTACTTC
cdr3_aa: CASSLWTGSYEQYF

v_call: TRBV6-5
d_call: -
clone_size: -
j_call: TRBJ2-6
cdr3_nt: TGTGCCAGCAGTGAACTCTCTGGGGCCAACGTCCTGACTTTC
cdr3_aa: CASSELSGANVLTF

v_call: TRBV14
d_call: -
clone_size: -
j_call: TRBJ1-3
cdr3_nt: TGTGCCAGCAGCCCGACACTAACCTCTGGAAACACCATATATTTT
cdr3_aa: CASSPTLTSGNTIYF

v_call: TRBV27
d_call: -
clone_size: -
j_call: TRBJ2-1
cdr3_nt: TGTGCCAGCAGTTCGTTACTACTTCAGGAGCAGTTCTTC
cdr3_aa: CASSSLLLQEQFF

v_call: TRBV7-9
d_call: TRBD1
clone_size: few
j_call: TRBJ2-7
cdr3_nt: TGTGCCAGCAGCCCCGGACAGGGGGACTACGAGCAGTACTTC
cdr3_aa: CASSPGQGDYEQYF

v_call: TRBV2
d_call: TRBD2
clone_size: -
j_call: TRBJ2-7
cdr3_nt: TGTGCCAGCAGTGTCGCAGCGGGAAACGAGCAGTACTTC
cdr3_aa: CASSVAAGNEQYF

v_call: TRBV5-6
d_call: -
clone_size: -
j_call: TRBJ1-1
cdr3_nt: TGTGCCAGCAGCTGGGACCCTCGGGGATCTGAAGCTTTCTTT
cdr3_aa: CASSWDPRGSEAFF

v_call: TRBV18
d_call: TRBD2
clone_size: -
j_call: TRBJ2-7
cdr3_nt: TGTGCCAGCTCACTGACTAGCGGGAGGTACTACGAGCAGTACTTC
cdr3_aa: CASSLTSGRYYEQYF

v_call: TRBV7-8
d_call: -
clone_size: -
j_call: TRBJ1-5
cdr3_nt: TGTGCCAGCAGCCCCCTCGGGCCGGGCTGGTATCAGCCCCAGCATTTT
cdr3_aa: CASSPLGPGWYQPQHF

v_call: TRBV29-1
d_call: -
clone_size: few
j_call: TRBJ1-2
cdr3_nt: TGCAGCGTTGAAACACCCCCTCTTATCCCTCCCGGCTATGGCTACACCTTC
cdr3_aa: CSVETPPLIPPGYGYTF

v_call: TRBV27
d_call: TRBD1
clone_size: -
j_call: TRBJ2-7
cdr3_nt: TGTGCCAGCAGTACCTCCGGGACAGGGGGCTTCTACGAGCAGTACTTC
cdr3_aa: CASSTSGTGGFYEQYF

v_call: TRBV28
d_call: TRBD1
clone_size: -
j_call: TRBJ1-2
cdr3_nt: TGTGCCAGCAGTTTGACAGGGGAGGCCTTCTATGGCTACACCTTC
cdr3_aa: CASSLTGEAFYGYTF

v_call: TRBV5-8
d_call: -
clone_size: -
j_call: TRBJ2-7
cdr3_nt: TGTGCCAGCAGCTTGTTTGGTGTCGGAGCCTACGAGCAGTACTTC
cdr3_aa: CASSLFGVGAYEQYF

v_call: TRBV5-1
d_call: -
clone_size: few
j_call: TRBJ2-1
cdr3_nt: TGCGCCAGCAGCCAAGGTGGGTACTACTCCTACAATGAGCAGTTCTTC
cdr3_aa: CASSQGGYYSYNEQFF

v_call: TRBV5-1
d_call: TRBD1
clone_size: few
j_call: TRBJ2-7
cdr3_nt: TGCGCCAGCAGCCACCTGTTCGGGACAGGGAGCTACGAGCAGTACTTC
cdr3_aa: CASSHLFGTGSYEQYF

v_call: TRBV6-1
d_call: -
clone_size: -
j_call: TRBJ1-5
cdr3_nt: TGTGCCAGCAGTGAAGGGCAAATCAATCAGCCCCAGCATTTT
cdr3_aa: CASSEGQINQPQHF

v_call: TRBV7-9
d_call: -
clone_size: -
j_call: TRBJ2-5
cdr3_nt: TGTGCCAGCAGCTTAGTAGGGTCCACCCAAGAGACCCAGTACTTC
cdr3_aa: CASSLVGSTQETQYF

v_call: TRBV6-5
d_call: -
clone_size: -
j_call: TRBJ1-4
cdr3_nt: TGTGCCAGCAGTTACTCGAGGCGGGTTGTGGCAAAACTGTTTTTT
cdr3_aa: CASSYSRRVVAKLFF

v_call: TRBV5-1
d_call: TRBD1
clone_size: medium-sized
j_call: TRBJ2-7
cdr3_nt: TGCGCCAGCAGCTCCGGACAGGGGGCCTACGAGCAGTACTTC
cdr3_aa: CASSSGQGAYEQYF

v_call: TRBV25-1
d_call: -
clone_size: -
j_call: TRBJ2-1
cdr3_nt: TGTGCCAGCAGTGAATATGGACTCCCCTACAATGAGCAGTTCTTC
cdr3_aa: CASSEYGLPYNEQFF

v_call: TRBV10-2
d_call: TRBD1
clone_size: -
j_call: TRBJ2-1
cdr3_nt: TGCGCCAGCGGAACCGGGACAGGGGGCAATGAGCAGTTCTTC
cdr3_aa: CASGTGTGGNEQFF

v_call: TRBV28
d_call: TRBD2
clone_size: -
j_call: TRBJ2-2
cdr3_nt: TGTGCCACCAACTCCCGTAGCGGGAGGTTTAACGGGGAGCTGTTTTTT
cdr3_aa: CATNSRSGRFNGELFF

v_call: TRBV6-6
d_call: TRBD1
clone_size: -
j_call: TRBJ1-2
cdr3_nt: TGTGCCAGCAGTTATACCGGGACAGGGGATGGCTACACCTTC
cdr3_aa: CASSYTGTGDGYTF

v_call: TRBV5-4
d_call: -
clone_size: few
j_call: TRBJ2-7
cdr3_nt: TGTGCCAGCAGCTTCGGGACCAACTACGAGCAGTACTTC
cdr3_aa: CASSFGTNYEQYF

v_call: TRBV7-8
d_call: -
clone_size: -
j_call: TRBJ2-5
cdr3_nt: TGTGCCAGCAGCCCCCCGACAGGCGGAGAGACCCAGTACTTC
cdr3_aa: CASSPPTGGETQYF

v_call: TRBV28
d_call: -
clone_size: -
j_call: TRBJ2-1
cdr3_nt: TGTGCCAGCAGAAATTCTAGAGGTTCCTACAATGAGCAGTTCTTC
cdr3_aa: CASRNSRGSYNEQFF

v_call: TRBV7-9
d_call: TRBD2
clone_size: once
j_call: TRBJ2-1
cdr3_nt: TGTGCCAGCAGCCACCGACTAGCTGGACCCAAGGCGGTATCGAGGCGGCAGTTCTTC
cdr3_aa: CASSHRLAGPKAVSRRQFF

v_call: TRBV6-6
d_call: -
clone_size: -
j_call: TRBJ1-3
cdr3_nt: TGTGCCAGCAGTTACCAGGGGACCGGAAACACCATATATTTT
cdr3_aa: CASSYQGTGNTIYF

v_call: TRBV30
d_call: TRBD1
clone_size: -
j_call: TRBJ2-3
cdr3_nt: TGTGCCTGGAGTGTCGGGACAGTGAGCACAGATACGCAGTATTTT
cdr3_aa: CAWSVGTVSTDTQYF

v_call: TRBV5-5
d_call: TRBD1
clone_size: -
j_call: TRBJ1-2
cdr3_nt: TGTGCCAGCAGCAAATATCCGGGACAGGGGGATGGCTACACCTTC
cdr3_aa: CASSKYPGQGDGYTF

v_call: TRBV4-1
d_call: TRBD1
clone_size: few
j_call: TRBJ2-1
cdr3_nt: TGCGCCAGCAGCCCGGGACAGGGTATTGAGCAGTTCTTC
cdr3_aa: CASSPGQGIEQFF

v_call: TRBV30
d_call: -
clone_size: -
j_call: TRBJ2-3
cdr3_nt: TGTGCCTGGAGTCGGTGGGGCCGGAATACGCAGTATTTT
cdr3_aa: CAWSRWGRNTQYF

v_call: TRBV4-1
d_call: TRBD1
clone_size: -
j_call: TRBJ2-7
cdr3_nt: TGCGCCAGCAGCCAAGATGTAGGGGCAGGGGGCGCCTACGAGCAGTACTTC
cdr3_aa: CASSQDVGAGGAYEQYF

v_call: TRBV28
d_call: TRBD1
clone_size: few
j_call: TRBJ2-3
cdr3_nt: TGTGCCAGCAGTTTCGAAACAAGCCGGGACAGGGAGTATTTT
cdr3_aa: CASSFETSRDREYF

v_call: TRBV7-6
d_call: TRBD2
clone_size: -
j_call: TRBJ2-1
cdr3_nt: TGTGCCAGCAGCTCAGCGGGAGGGCCCTCGGATGAGCAGTTCTTC
cdr3_aa: CASSSAGGPSDEQFF

v_call: TRBV30
d_call: -
clone_size: -
j_call: TRBJ2-2
cdr3_nt: TGTGCCTGGAGCGGAGGGACGAACACCGGGGAGCTGTTTTTT
cdr3_aa: CAWSGGTNTGELFF

v_call: TRBV6-5
d_call: -
clone_size: -
j_call: TRBJ2-7
cdr3_nt: TGTGCCAGCAGTGATTTGTCCTACGAGCAGTACTTC
cdr3_aa: CASSDLSYEQYF

v_call: TRBV5-1
d_call: -
clone_size: -
j_call: TRBJ2-6
cdr3_nt: TGCGCCAGCAGGGAGGGTTCTGGGGCCAACGTCCTGACTTTC
cdr3_aa: CASREGSGANVLTF

v_call: TRBV29-1
d_call: -
clone_size: -
j_call: TRBJ2-2
cdr3_nt: TGCAGCGTTGTACAGACCACCGGGGAGCTGTTTTTT
cdr3_aa: CSVVQTTGELFF

v_call: TRBV9
d_call: TRBD1
clone_size: -
j_call: TRBJ2-7
cdr3_nt: TGTGCCAGCAGCGTAGGGACAGGGAGGCACGAGCAGTACTTC
cdr3_aa: CASSVGTGRHEQYF

v_call: TRBV18
d_call: -
clone_size: -
j_call: TRBJ2-1
cdr3_nt: TGTGCCAGCTCACCTAGGAGGCACGGGCAGTTCTTC
cdr3_aa: CASSPRRHGQFF

v_call: TRBV29-1
d_call: TRBD1
clone_size: -
j_call: TRBJ2-7
cdr3_nt: TGCAGCGTTGAAGGGGCGGGACAGGGGTACGAGCAGTACTTC
cdr3_aa: CSVEGAGQGYEQYF

v_call: TRBV6-1
d_call: -
clone_size: -
j_call: TRBJ2-1
cdr3_nt: TGTGCCAGCAACCAGATTTTGGATGAGCAGTTCTTC
cdr3_aa: CASNQILDEQFF

v_call: TRBV6-9
d_call: TRBD2
clone_size: -
j_call: TRBJ2-7
cdr3_nt: TGTGCCAGCAGTTATCCCCCCCGGGAGGTTCGCGAGCAGTACTTC
cdr3_aa: CASSYPPREVREQYF

v_call: TRBV2
d_call: -
clone_size: -
j_call: TRBJ2-7
cdr3_nt: TGTGCCAGCAGTGAGACCTACGAGCAGTACTTC
cdr3_aa: CASSETYEQYF

v_call: TRBV5-1
d_call: TRBD2
clone_size: few
j_call: TRBJ2-7
cdr3_nt: TGCGCCAGCAGCTTTGCGGGAGGACAATCCTACGAGCAGTACTTC
cdr3_aa: CASSFAGGQSYEQYF

v_call: TRBV25-1
d_call: -
clone_size: few
j_call: TRBJ2-7
cdr3_nt: TGTGCCAGCAGTATGGGTTACGAGCAGTACTTC
cdr3_aa: CASSMGYEQYF

v_call: TRBV5-1
d_call: -
clone_size: -
j_call: TRBJ1-2
cdr3_nt: TGCGCCAGCAGCATAACCGTGACACCTCTCTATGGCTACACCTTC
cdr3_aa: CASSITVTPLYGYTF

v_call: TRBV16
d_call: TRBD2
clone_size: medium-sized
j_call: TRBJ2-7
cdr3_nt: TGTGCCAGCAGCCAATCTAGCGGGACGTACGAGCAGTACTTC
cdr3_aa: CASSQSSGTYEQYF